This T cell receptor (beta chain) originates from a study of blood T cell repertoires in COVID-19. About the study: T cells, B-cell-depleted T cells, or PBMCs supplied cDNA or gDNA.

This clone was detected only once. Authors' analysis steps: Estimation of nucleated cell counts was performed using reference gene primer amplification. Here immunoSEQ multiplex PCR was the method, and the copy in TCRdb shows in-frame clones only, minus some. Clonal size and the V and J genes are those of that table, whereas D and trimming came from the DNA. The data contain fewer than 130,000 clones, under 75% of them singletons. In germline, CDR1 is LGHNA, CDR2 YNFKEQ. This CDR3 has 16 amino acids. V shed 0 bases and J shed 3 bases, with 14 bases lying between them. Sequenced material: peripheral blood. This clonotype was sampled from a woman in her fifties or sixties with acute or convalescent COVID-19. This sequence joins TRBV4-2 and TRBJ1-1; TRBD1 might be the D (6 bases). CDR3 DNA sequence: TGTGCCAGCAGCCAAGATCGCGGGGGCGGAGACACTGAAGCTTTCTTT. Translation: CASSQDRGGGDTEAFF.